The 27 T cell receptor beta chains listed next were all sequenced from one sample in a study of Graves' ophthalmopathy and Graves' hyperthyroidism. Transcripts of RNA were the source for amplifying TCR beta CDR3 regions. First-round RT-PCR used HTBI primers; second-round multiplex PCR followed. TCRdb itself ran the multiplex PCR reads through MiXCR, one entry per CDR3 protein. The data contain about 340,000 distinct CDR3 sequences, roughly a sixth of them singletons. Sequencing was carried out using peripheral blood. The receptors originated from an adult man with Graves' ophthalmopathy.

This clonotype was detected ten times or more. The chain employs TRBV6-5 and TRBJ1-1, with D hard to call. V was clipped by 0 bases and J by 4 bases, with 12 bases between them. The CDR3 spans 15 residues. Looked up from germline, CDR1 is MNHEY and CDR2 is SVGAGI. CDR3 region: CASSYSQDLGTEAFF. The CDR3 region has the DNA TGTGCCAGCAGTTACTCGCAGGATTTGGGCACTGAAGCTTTCTTT.

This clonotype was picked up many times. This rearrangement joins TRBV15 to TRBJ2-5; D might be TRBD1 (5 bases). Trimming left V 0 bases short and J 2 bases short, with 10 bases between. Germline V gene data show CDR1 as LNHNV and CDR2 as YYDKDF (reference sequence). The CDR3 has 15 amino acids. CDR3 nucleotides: TGTGCCACCAGCAGAGATTCCCAGGGTCAAGAGACCCAGTACTTC. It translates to CATSRDSQGQETQYF.

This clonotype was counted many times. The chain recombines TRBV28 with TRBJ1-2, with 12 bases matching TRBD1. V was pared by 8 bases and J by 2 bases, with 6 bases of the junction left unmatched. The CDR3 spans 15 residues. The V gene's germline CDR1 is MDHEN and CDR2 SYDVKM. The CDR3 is CASVGTGGRNYGYTF. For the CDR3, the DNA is TGTGCCAGCGTCGGGACAGGGGGCAGGAACTATGGCTACACCTTC.

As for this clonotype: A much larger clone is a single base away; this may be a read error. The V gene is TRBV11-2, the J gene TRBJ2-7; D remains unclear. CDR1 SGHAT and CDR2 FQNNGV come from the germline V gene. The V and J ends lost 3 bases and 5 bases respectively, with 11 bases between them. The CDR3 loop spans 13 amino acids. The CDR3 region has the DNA TGTGCCAGCAGCTTCCGTTCAACCGACGAGCAGTACTTC. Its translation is CASSFRSTDEQYF.

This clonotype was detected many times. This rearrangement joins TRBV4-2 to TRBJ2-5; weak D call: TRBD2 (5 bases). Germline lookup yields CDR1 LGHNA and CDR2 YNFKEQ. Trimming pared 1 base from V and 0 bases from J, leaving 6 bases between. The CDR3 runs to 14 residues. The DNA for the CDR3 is TGTGCCAGCAGCCAAGTTAGCGACCAAGAGACCCAGTACTTC. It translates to CASSQVSDQETQYF.

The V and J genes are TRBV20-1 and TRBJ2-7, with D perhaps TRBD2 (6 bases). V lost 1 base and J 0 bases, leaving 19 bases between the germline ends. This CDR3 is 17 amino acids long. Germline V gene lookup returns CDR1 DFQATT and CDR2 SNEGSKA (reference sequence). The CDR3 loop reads CSARAGGINRASYEQYF. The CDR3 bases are TGCAGTGCTAGAGCTGGCGGGATTAATAGGGCCTCCTACGAGCAGTACTTC.

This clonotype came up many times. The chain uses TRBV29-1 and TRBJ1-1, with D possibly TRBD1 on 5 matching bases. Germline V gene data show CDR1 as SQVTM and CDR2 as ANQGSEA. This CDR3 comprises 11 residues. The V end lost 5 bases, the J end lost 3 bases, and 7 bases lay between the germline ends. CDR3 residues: CSVQGDTEAFF. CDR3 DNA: TGCAGCGTTCAGGGCGACACTGAAGCTTTCTTT.

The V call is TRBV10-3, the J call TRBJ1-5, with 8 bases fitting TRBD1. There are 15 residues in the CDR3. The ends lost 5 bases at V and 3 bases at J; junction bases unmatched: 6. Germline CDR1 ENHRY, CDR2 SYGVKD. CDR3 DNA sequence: TGTGCCATCAGTCCCGGGACAGGTCTCAATCAGCCCCAGCATTTT. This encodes CAISPGTGLNQPQHF.

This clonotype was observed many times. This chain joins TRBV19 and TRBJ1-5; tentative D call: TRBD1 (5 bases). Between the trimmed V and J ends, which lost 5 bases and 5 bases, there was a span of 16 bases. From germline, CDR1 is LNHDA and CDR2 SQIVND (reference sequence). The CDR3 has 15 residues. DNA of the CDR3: TGTGCCAGTAGTCAAGGGGCGCGAAGTTATCAGCCCCAGCATTTT. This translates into CASSQGARSYQPQHF.

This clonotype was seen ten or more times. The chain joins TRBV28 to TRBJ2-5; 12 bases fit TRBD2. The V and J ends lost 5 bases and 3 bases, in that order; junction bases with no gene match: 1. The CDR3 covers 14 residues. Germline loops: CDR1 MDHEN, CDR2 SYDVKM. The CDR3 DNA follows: TGTGCCAGCAGTCGGACTAGCGGGAAAGAGACCCAGTACTTC. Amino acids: CASSRTSGKETQYF. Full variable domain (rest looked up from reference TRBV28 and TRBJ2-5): DVKVTQSSRYLVKRTGEKVFLECVQDMDHENMFWYRQDPGLGLRLIYFSYDVKMKEKGDIPEGYSVSREKKERFSLILESASTNQTSMYLCASSRTSGKETQYFGPGTRLLVL.

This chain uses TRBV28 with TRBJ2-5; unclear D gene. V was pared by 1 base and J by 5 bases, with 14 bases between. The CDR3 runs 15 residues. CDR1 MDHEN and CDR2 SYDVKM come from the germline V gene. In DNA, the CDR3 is TGTGCCAGCAGTTTATCGGCGCACGTGGCGGAGACCCAGTACTTC. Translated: CASSLSAHVAETQYF.

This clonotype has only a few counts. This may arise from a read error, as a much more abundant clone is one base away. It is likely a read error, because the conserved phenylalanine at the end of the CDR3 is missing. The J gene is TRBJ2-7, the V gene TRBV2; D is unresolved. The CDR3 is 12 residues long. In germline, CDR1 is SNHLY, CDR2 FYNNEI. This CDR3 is CATRPPSSEQYS. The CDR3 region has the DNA TGTGCCACCAGGCCCCCCTCCTCCGAGCAGTACTCC.

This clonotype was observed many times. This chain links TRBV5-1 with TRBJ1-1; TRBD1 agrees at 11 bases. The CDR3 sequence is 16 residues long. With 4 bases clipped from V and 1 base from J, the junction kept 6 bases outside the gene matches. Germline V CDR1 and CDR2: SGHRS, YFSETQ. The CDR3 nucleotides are TGCGCCAGCAGCCCCGGGACAGGGGGGAAGAACACTGAAGCTTTCTTT. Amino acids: CASSPGTGGKNTEAFF.

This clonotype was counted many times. CDR3 sequence: CASSSTGQPDTQYF. As DNA, the CDR3 is TGTGCCAGCAGCTCGACCGGGCAGCCAGATACGCAGTATTTT. V gene TRBV12-3 or TRBV12-4 combines with J gene TRBJ2-3; D not certain. The CDR3 runs to 14 residues. With 6 bases removed from V and 4 bases from J, the gap between germline ends came to 14 bases.

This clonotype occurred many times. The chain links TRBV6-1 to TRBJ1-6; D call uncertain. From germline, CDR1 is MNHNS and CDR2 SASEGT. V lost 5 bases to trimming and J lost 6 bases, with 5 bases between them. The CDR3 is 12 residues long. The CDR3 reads CASSQPNSPLHF. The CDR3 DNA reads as TGTGCCAGCAGTCAGCCTAATTCACCCCTCCACTTT.

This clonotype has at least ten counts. The CDR3 DNA is TGTGCCAGCCGGGGTAAGGAGAATCAGCCCCAGCATTTT. This encodes CASRGKENQPQHF. The J gene is TRBJ1-5, the V gene TRBV6-5; D unresolved. The CDR3 has 13 amino acids. Germline CDR1 and CDR2: MNHEY and SVGAGI. Trimming took 8 bases from V and 4 from J, leaving 12 bases between them.

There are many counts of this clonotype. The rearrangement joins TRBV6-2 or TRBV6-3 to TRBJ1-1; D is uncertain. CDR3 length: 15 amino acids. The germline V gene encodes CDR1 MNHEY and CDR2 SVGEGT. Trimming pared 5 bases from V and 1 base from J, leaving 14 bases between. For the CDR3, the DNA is TGTGCCAGCAGTGCCCAGTATGGGGAGAACACTGAAGCTTTCTTT. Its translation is CASSAQYGENTEAFF.

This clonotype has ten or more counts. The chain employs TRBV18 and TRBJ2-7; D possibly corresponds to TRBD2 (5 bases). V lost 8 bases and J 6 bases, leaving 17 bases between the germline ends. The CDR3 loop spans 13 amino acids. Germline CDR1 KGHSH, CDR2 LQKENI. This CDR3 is CASSLSEEGEQYF. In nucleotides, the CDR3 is TGTGCCAGCAGCCTTTCGGAGGAAGGCGAGCAGTACTTC. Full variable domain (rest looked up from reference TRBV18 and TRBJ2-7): NAGVMQNPRHLVRRRGQEARLRCSPMKGHSHVYWYRQLPEEGLKFMVYLQKENIIDESGMPKERFSAEFPKEGPSILRIQQVVRGDSAAYFCASSLSEEGEQYFGPGTRLTVT.

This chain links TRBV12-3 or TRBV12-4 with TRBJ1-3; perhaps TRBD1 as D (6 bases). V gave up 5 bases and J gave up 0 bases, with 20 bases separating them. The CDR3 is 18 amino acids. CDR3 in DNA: TGTGCCAGCAGTCCCTCGGGGGCCCACCGTCTCTCTGGAAACACCATATATTTT. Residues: CASSPSGAHRLSGNTIYF.

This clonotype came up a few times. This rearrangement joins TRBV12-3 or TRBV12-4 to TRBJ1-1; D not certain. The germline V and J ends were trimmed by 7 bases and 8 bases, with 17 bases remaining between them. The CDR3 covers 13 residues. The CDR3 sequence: CASIPDTRHEAFF. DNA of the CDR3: TGTGCCAGCATTCCAGACACGCGTCACGAAGCTTTCTTT.

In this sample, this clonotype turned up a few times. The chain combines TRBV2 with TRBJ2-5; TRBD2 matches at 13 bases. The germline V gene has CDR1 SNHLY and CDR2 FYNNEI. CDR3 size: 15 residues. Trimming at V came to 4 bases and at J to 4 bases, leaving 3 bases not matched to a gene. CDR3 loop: CASSVRLAGGETQYF. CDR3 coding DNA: TGTGCCAGCAGTGTTAGACTAGCGGGAGGAGAGACCCAGTACTTC. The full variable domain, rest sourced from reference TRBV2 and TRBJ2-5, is EPEVTQTPSHQVTQMGQEVILRCVPISNHLYFYWYRQILGQKVEFLVSFYNNEISEKSEIFDDQFSVERPDGSNFTLKIRSTKLEDSAMYFCASSVRLAGGETQYFGPGTRLLVL.

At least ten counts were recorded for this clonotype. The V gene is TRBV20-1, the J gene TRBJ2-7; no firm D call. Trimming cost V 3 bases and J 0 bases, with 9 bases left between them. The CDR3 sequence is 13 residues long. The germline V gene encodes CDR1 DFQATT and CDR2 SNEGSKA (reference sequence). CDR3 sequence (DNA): TGCAGTGCTAGTGGGCCGCCCTCCTACGAGCAGTACTTC. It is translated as CSASGPPSYEQYF.

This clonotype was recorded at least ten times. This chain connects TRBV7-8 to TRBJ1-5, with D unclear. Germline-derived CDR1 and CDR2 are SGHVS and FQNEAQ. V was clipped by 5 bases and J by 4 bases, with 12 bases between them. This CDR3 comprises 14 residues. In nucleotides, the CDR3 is TGTGCCAGCAGCCCCAGTCGGATTAATCAGCCCCAGCATTTT. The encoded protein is CASSPSRINQPQHF.

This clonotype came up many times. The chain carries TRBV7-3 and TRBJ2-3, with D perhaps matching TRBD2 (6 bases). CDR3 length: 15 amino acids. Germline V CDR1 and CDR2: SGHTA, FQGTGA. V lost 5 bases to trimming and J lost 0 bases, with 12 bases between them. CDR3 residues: CASSLSGTSTDTQYF. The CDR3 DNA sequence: TGTGCCAGCAGCCTTAGCGGCACAAGCACAGATACGCAGTATTTT. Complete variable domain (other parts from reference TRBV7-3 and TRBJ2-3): GAGVSQTPSNKVTEKGKYVELRCDPISGHTALYWYRQSLGQGPEFLIYFQGTGAADDSGLPNDRFFAVRPEGSVSTLKIQRTERGDSAVYLCASSLSGTSTDTQYFGPGTRLTVL.

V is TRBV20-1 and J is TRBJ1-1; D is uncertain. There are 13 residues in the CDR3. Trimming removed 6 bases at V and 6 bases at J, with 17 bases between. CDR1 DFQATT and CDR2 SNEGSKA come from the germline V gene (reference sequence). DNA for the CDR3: TGCAGTGCAGGACTGGGGAGAAAGTCTGAAGCTTTCTTT. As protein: CSAGLGRKSEAFF.

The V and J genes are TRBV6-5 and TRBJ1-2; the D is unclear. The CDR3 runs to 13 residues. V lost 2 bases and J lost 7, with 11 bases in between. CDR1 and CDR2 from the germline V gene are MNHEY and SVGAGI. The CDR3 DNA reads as TGTGCCAGCAGTTACCCCCGAGAGGTTGGCTACACCTTC. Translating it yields CASSYPREVGYTF.

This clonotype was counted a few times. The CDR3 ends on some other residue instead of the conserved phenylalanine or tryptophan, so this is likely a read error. The CDR3 is CASSTSRPQGRIETQYL. DNA for the CDR3: TGTGCCAGCTCAACCAGCCGGCCCCAGGGTCGGATAGAGACCCAGTACCTC. The rearrangement joins TRBV18 to TRBJ2-5, with D possibly matching TRBD1 (5 bases). With 5 bases removed from V and 4 bases from J, the gap between germline ends came to 23 bases. The CDR3 covers 17 residues. The germline V gene encodes CDR1 KGHSH and CDR2 LQKENI.